The 26 T cell receptor beta chains below come from one sample, sequenced in a study of T-cell reconstitution after alpha-beta-depleted transplantation in children. Researchers prepared the TCRbeta library using unique molecular identifiers, the study reports. TCRdb reanalysed the PCR reads using MiXCR and keeps one entry per CDR3 protein. Here the sample spans 550,000 to 600,000 distinct CDR3 sequences, roughly 23% being singletons. Material: PBMCs, mostly from graft donor cells, obtained 360 days after TCRalphabeta/CD19-depleted stem cell transplant. These receptors all come from a boy under two years old who had a stem cell transplant for acute myeloid leukemia, so the T cells may come from the graft donor.

In its sample, this clonotype was seen many times. Compared with germline, one end of the junction differs, possibly owing to a read error. V gene TRBV12-3 or TRBV12-4 combines with J gene TRBJ2-1, with TRBD2 matching over 14 bases. The CDR3 runs 14 residues. This CDR3 reads CASTSGTSGGVAIF. CDR3 sequence (DNA): TGTGCCAGCACGTCCGGGACTAGCGGGGGTGTTGCGATCTTC.

At least ten counts were recorded for this clonotype. The rearrangement links TRBV3-1 to TRBJ1-1, with 9 bases matching TRBD1. From germline, CDR1 is LGHDT and CDR2 YNNKEL (reference sequence). V lost 9 bases, J lost 4 bases, and 6 bases stayed unmatched. This CDR3 region has 13 residues. CDR3 region: CASNRQGVTEAFF. CDR3 DNA sequence: TGTGCCAGTAATAGACAGGGGGTCACTGAAGCTTTCTTT.

CDR3 sequence reads: CASSEALGYNEQFF. The CDR3 DNA follows: TGTGCCAGCAGTGAAGCGCTGGGGTACAATGAGCAGTTCTTC. The chain recombines TRBV6-1 with TRBJ2-1; D remains unclear. Between the trimmed V and J ends, which lost 0 bases and 4 bases, there was a span of 7 bases. This CDR3 has 14 residues. The V gene's germline CDR1 is MNHNS and CDR2 SASEGT.

This clonotype was counted many times. The genes are TRBV29-1 and TRBJ2-7, with D unclear. The CDR3 contains 11 residues. Germline V gene lookup returns CDR1 SQVTM and CDR2 ANQGSEA. Trimming cost V 2 bases and J 1 base, with 3 bases left between them. In DNA form, the CDR3 reads TGCAGCGTTGAAAGTTCCTACGAGCAGTACTTC. It is translated as CSVESSYEQYF.

The V call is TRBV12-3 or TRBV12-4, the J call TRBJ2-5; 10 bases line up with TRBD2. V was clipped by 2 bases and J by 1 base; unmatched bases: 7. The CDR3 consists of 17 residues. The CDR3 is CASSLIGSGGAQETQYF. CDR3 DNA sequence: TGTGCCAGCAGTTTAATCGGGAGCGGGGGGGCCCAAGAGACCCAGTACTTC.

The chain is built from TRBV20-1 and TRBJ2-5; no clear D gene. Germline CDR1 and CDR2: DFQATT and SNEGSKA (reference sequence). V lost 3 bases to trimming and J lost 3 bases, with 8 bases between them. This CDR3 is built from 12 residues. CDR3 bases: TGCAGTGCTAGTCTACAAGAAGAGACCCAGTACTTC. The encoded protein is CSASLQEETQYF.

The genes are TRBV12-3 or TRBV12-4 and TRBJ2-1; no definite D call. CDR3 length equals 14 residues. With 6 bases removed from V and 6 bases from J, the gap between germline ends came to 15 bases. CDR3 residues: CASSAYPQVNEQFF. Written as DNA, the CDR3 is TGTGCCAGCAGCGCTTACCCTCAGGTCAATGAGCAGTTCTTC.

The table lists this clonotype with many counts. This chain uses TRBV29-1 with TRBJ2-5, with 11 bases identical to TRBD2. CDR3 length equals 14 residues. V shed 4 bases, J shed 4 bases, and the junction held 5 bases outside the gene matches. CDR1 is SQVTM and CDR2 is ANQGSEA in the germline V gene. This CDR3 reads CSVGLAGGRETQYF. The CDR3 nucleotides are TGCAGCGTTGGCCTAGCGGGGGGCCGAGAGACCCAGTACTTC.

The table lists this clonotype with a few counts. The chain recombines TRBV6-1 with TRBJ2-3; 10 bases map to TRBD2. Losses at the gene ends were 8 bases for V and 5 bases for J; bases not matched to a gene: 10. This CDR3 spans 15 amino acids. The germline gives CDR1 MNHNS, CDR2 SASEGT. The CDR3 loop reads CASLGTSGKVDTQYF. The CDR3 region has the DNA TGTGCCAGCTTAGGTACTAGCGGGAAGGTAGATACGCAGTATTTT.

This clonotype was seen only a few times. This chain joins TRBV7-6 and TRBJ2-7; D unclear. Germline loops: CDR1 SGHVS, CDR2 FNYEAQ. The CDR3 sequence is 13 residues long. Trimming cost V 0 bases and J 6 bases, with 9 bases left between them. CDR3 sequence: CASSLALPSEQYF. The CDR3 DNA is TGTGCCAGCAGCTTAGCGCTCCCCTCCGAGCAGTACTTC.

The chain joins TRBV4-1 to TRBJ2-2; 7 nucleotides match TRBD1. There are 16 residues in the CDR3. Germline lookup yields CDR1 MGHRA and CDR2 YSYEKL. V lost 0 bases to trimming and J lost 7 bases; unmatched junction nucleotides: 8. The CDR3 protein is CASSQEPWDSDGELFF. The CDR3 bases are TGCGCCAGCAGCCAAGAGCCTTGGGACAGCGACGGGGAGCTGTTTTTT.

This clonotype showed up just a few times. The gene calls are TRBV20-1 and TRBJ1-2; TRBD1 is a possible D gene (5 bases). Germline V CDR1 and CDR2: DFQATT, SNEGSKA (reference sequence). CDR3 length equals 14 residues. Trimming pared 7 bases from V and 3 bases from J, leaving 18 bases between. The CDR3 bases are TGCAGTGTTAGCCGGGGGGTGGGGTACTATGGCTACACCTTC. Its translation is CSVSRGVGYYGYTF.

This chain uses TRBV6-1 with TRBJ1-1, with no clear D. The germline CDR1 and CDR2 sequences are MNHNS and SASEGT. The CDR3 is 14 residues long. The V end lost 6 bases, the J end lost 0 bases, and 11 bases lay between the germline ends. In nucleotides, the CDR3 is TGTGCCAGCAGATTCGGGAACATGAACACTGAAGCTTTCTTT. The encoded protein is CASRFGNMNTEAFF.

This clonotype was recorded many times. The V call is TRBV29-1, the J call TRBJ1-2, with 12 bases that match TRBD1. This CDR3 has 12 residues. V was clipped by 7 bases and J by 9 bases; unmatched bases: 6. In germline, CDR1 is SQVTM, CDR2 ANQGSEA. CDR3 amino acids: CSGGTGGDRYTF. In DNA form, the CDR3 reads TGCAGCGGGGGGACAGGGGGCGATCGCTACACCTTC.

This clonotype was seen repeatedly, ten times or more. The genes are TRBV20-1 and TRBJ2-1, with 8 nucleotides matching TRBD2. Germline V gene sequence: CDR1 DFQATT, CDR2 SNEGSKA (reference sequence). The CDR3 extends over 14 amino acids. The V and J ends lost 2 bases and 4 bases, in that order; junction bases with no gene match: 4. CDR3 sequence: CSARNLAGYNEQFF. The CDR3 bases are TGCAGTGCTAGAAATCTAGCGGGTTACAATGAGCAGTTCTTC.

The chain carries TRBV12-3 or TRBV12-4 and TRBJ2-7; 9 nucleotides line up with TRBD1. The length of the CDR3 is 14 residues. J gave up 2 bases and V 6 bases, and 5 bases lay outside the gene matches. The chain's CDR3 is CASRTTGGAYEQYF. The CDR3 nucleotides read TGTGCCAGCAGGACGACAGGGGGAGCCTACGAGCAGTACTTC.

In this sample, this clonotype turned up many times. This rearrangement joins TRBV7-6 to TRBJ2-1; 9 bases line up with TRBD1. Germline-derived CDR1 and CDR2 are SGHVS and FNYEAQ. The CDR3 runs 14 residues. With 5 bases clipped from V and 9 bases from J, the junction kept 8 bases outside the gene matches. The CDR3, as DNA: TGTGCCAGCAGCCGTTGGACAGGGGATGGTGAGCAGTTCTTC. Translation gives CASSRWTGDGEQFF.

This clonotype was seen repeatedly, ten times or more. CDR3 coding DNA: TGCAGTGCTAGAAGCGGGGGCCGCAATCAGCCCCAGCATTTT. Protein: CSARSGGRNQPQHF. This rearrangement joins TRBV20-1 to TRBJ1-5; D may be TRBD1 (6 bases). V was trimmed by 2 bases and J by 2 bases, leaving 10 bases between them. This CDR3 region has 14 residues. The V gene's germline CDR1 is DFQATT and CDR2 SNEGSKA (reference sequence).

This clonotype was counted only a few times. This chain connects TRBV28 to TRBJ1-5; D is unresolved. Germline V gives CDR1 MDHEN, CDR2 SYDVKM. The CDR3 spans 15 residues. The V end lost 0 bases, the J end lost 0 bases, and 6 bases lay between the germline ends. DNA for the CDR3: TGTGCCAGCAGTTTATGGCAGGCTAGCAATCAGCCCCAGCATTTT. Encoded protein: CASSLWQASNQPQHF.

This clonotype was seen repeatedly, ten times or more. The chain is built from TRBV5-1 and TRBJ2-3; D is possibly TRBD1 or TRBD2 (5 bases each). This CDR3 is 14 amino acids long. CDR1 and CDR2 (germline): SGHRS, YFSETQ. Trimming stripped 6 bases from V and 4 bases from J, with 15 bases between. CDR3 sequence: CASTTGLGPDTQYF. The DNA for the CDR3 is TGCGCCAGCACAACGGGGTTGGGGCCAGATACGCAGTATTTT.

This clonotype was seen at least ten times. This sequence joins TRBV29-1 and TRBJ2-5; D is perhaps TRBD2 (5 bases). The CDR3 spans 13 residues. V gave up 2 bases and J gave up 5 bases, with 12 bases separating them. The germline gives CDR1 SQVTM, CDR2 ANQGSEA. Written as DNA, the CDR3 is TGCAGCGTTGAATCGCGAGGGTGGGAGACCCAGTACTTC. Residues: CSVESRGWETQYF.

J is TRBJ2-1 and V is TRBV7-2; weak D call: TRBD2 (7 bases). Trimming took off 5 bases at V and 7 bases at J, with 18 bases between the two ends. CDR1 is SGHTA, CDR2 FQGNSA, per germline. The CDR3 contains 15 residues. The CDR3 reads CASSRNGGHINEQFF. CDR3 DNA sequence: TGTGCCAGCAGCCGGAACGGGGGGCACATTAATGAGCAGTTCTTC.

This clonotype was seen ten or more times. This sequence joins TRBV5-7 and TRBJ2-2; D is unresolved. TRBV5-7 is treated as an ORF (open reading frame) with a function not yet certain. This CDR3 region has 13 residues. Trimming pared 0 bases from V and 5 bases from J, leaving 5 bases between. The CDR3 bases are TGTGCCAGCAGCTTGGGGCTGACCGGGGAGCTGTTTTTT. Protein product: CASSLGLTGELFF.

With regard to this clonotype: This sequence may be a read error, since a much larger clone differs from it by one base. This rearrangement joins TRBV29-1 to TRBJ1-1, with D possibly matching TRBD1 (5 bases). Germline assignment: CDR1 SQVTM and CDR2 ANQGSEA. V lost 4 bases, J lost 1 base, and 7 bases lay in between. The CDR3 length is 12 residues. Here the CDR3 DNA reads TGCAGCGTTGTCAGGGAGAACACTGAAGCTTTCTTT. Protein: CSVVRENTEAFF.

This clonotype has a handful of counts. The gene calls are TRBV6-5 and TRBJ2-7; 8 bases fit TRBD2. The V and J ends lost 4 bases and 4 bases, in that order; junction bases with no gene match: 12. This CDR3 contains 16 residues. Looked up from germline, CDR1 is MNHEY and CDR2 is SVGAGI. Here the CDR3 reads CASSWGGVAGRYEQYF. CDR3 bases: TGTGCCAGCAGTTGGGGGGGAGTAGCGGGGAGGTACGAGCAGTACTTC.

The gene calls are TRBV3-1 and TRBJ2-1; perhaps TRBD1 as D (5 bases). The V end was cut by 0 bases, the J end by 8 bases, with 14 bases between. In germline, CDR1 is LGHDT, CDR2 YNNKEL (reference sequence). CDR3 length: 15 residues. CDR3 in amino acids: CASSQDLARAYEQFF. The DNA of the CDR3 is TGTGCCAGCAGCCAAGATTTGGCCAGGGCGTATGAGCAGTTCTTC.